This TCR beta chain was recovered during a study of lymphopenia after photon versus proton radiotherapy. Study-wide points: After lymphocyte nadir, photon-treated repertoires showed oligoclonal expansion, especially CD8+ Temra. Authors raise, but do not show, better survival with proton therapy.

Only one count was recorded for this clone. Its antigen is not identified. Sequenced by immunoSEQ multiplex PCR; TCRdb stores in-frame clones only, minus some. This table holds approximately 65,000 clones, about 85% found once. This clonotype was sampled from a man at least 80 years old with esophageal cancer. The sequences come from peripheral blood, collected from a patient treated with proton-based radiotherapy.

CDR3 DNA sequence: TGCGCCAGCAGCCAAGATCGGTGGGGGTACAATGAGCAGTTCTTC. It translates to CASSQDRWGYNEQFF. This chain uses TRBV4-3 with TRBJ2-1, with D perhaps given as TRBD1 or TRBD2 (5 bases each). The germline V gene has CDR1 LGHNA and CDR2 YSLEER. Between the trimmed V and J ends, which lost 0 bases and 4 bases, there was a span of 10 bases. The CDR3 is made up of 15 amino acids.